This T cell receptor beta chain was retrieved from a study of blood T cell repertoires in COVID-19 (dated by TCRdb to the early 2020s). For the study in its entirety: Samples covering the acute and convalescent phases of COVID-19 were provided by collaborators in the United States, Italy and Spain. The dataset comprised deeply sampled blood TCRbeta repertoires from subjects exposed to, actively infected with, or recovered from COVID-19. A de-identified subject ID, COVID-19 status, age in years and sex were almost always included in the sample metadata. Where available, HLA class I and class II types were taken from metadata supplied by the sample provider and were not determined by assay-based typing. The repertoires were released in a freely available public database meant as a resource for research on the immune response to SARS-CoV-2. The samples were drawn from two sources: the first 160 participants of the ongoing ImmuneRACE study, and 1,254 subjects contributed by 6 global collaborators. The prospective study material was composed of cDNA or gDNA derived from T cells, B-cell-depleted T cells, or PBMCs.

The immunoSEQ Assay, a bias-controlled multiplex PCR, was used to amplify TCRbeta CDR3 regions from genomic DNA. As for the original processing: The number of nucleated cells in each sample was estimated from the amplification of reference gene primers within the assay. To quantify the absolute abundance of each unique TCRbeta CDR3 rearrangement, sequence reads were collapsed and filtered. For each sample, productive Simpson clonality was calculated as the square root of Simpson's diversity index over productive rearrangements. Imported from immuneACCESS, the table was reduced by TCRdb to in-frame sequences with V and J called. These copies leave out some clones; in studies compared against another copy, an unresolved V gene accounts for under half, and the cause of the remainder is not known. That table gives V, J and clone size, and the DNA gave D and trimming. A total of about 73,000 clones appear in this sample, approximately 80% of them only once. 2.5% of the sample belongs to the ten largest clones.

About this clone itself: The clone's antigen remains unknown. No qualities accompany the bases; no much larger clone lies one base away.

Paper-wide results and their limitations: Clinical and demographic metadata were provided uncurated, with the amount varying by source and participant.

Collaborating institutions collected whole blood in K2EDTA tubes following their own protocols. Collaborator samples were shipped for TCRbeta analysis as frozen whole blood, isolated PBMCs, or DNA extracted from either sample type. Per the germline V gene, LGHNA is the CDR1 and YNFKEQ is the CDR2. The trim is 5 bases for V and 2 bases for J, with a gap of 10 bases between the germline ends. The CDR3 spans 13 residues, from the cysteine through the phenylalanine. The CDR3 DNA has 39 bases and is translated from base 1. The chain links TRBV4-2 with TRBJ2-7; the D gene is perhaps TRBD1, on 6 matching bases. The sample comprised peripheral blood. The source is a man older than 75 with active or convalescent COVID-19. The CDR3 region has the sequence CASSKGEPYEQYF. The DNA sequence is as follows: TGTGCCAGCAGCAAGGGGGAACCCTACGAGCAGTACTTC.